These 14 T cell receptor beta chains came from one sample sequenced in a study of T cell responses to AZD1222 COVID-19 vaccine. The method was immunoSEQ multiplex PCR; TCRdb's version includes in-frame clones alone and lacks a portion of them. The table has about 140,000 clones, more than 70% seen once; the top ten hold 2.9%. The source material was peripheral blood, sampled on day 0 of AZD1222 vaccination. All receptors derive from an adult in good health.

The V gene is TRBV5-1, the J gene TRBJ1-2; TRBD1 matches 10 bases. The CDR3 is made up of 15 amino acids. The germline V gene encodes CDR1 SGHRS and CDR2 YFSETQ. Trimming took 2 bases from V and 6 from J; bases not matched to a gene: 7. The CDR3 region has the DNA TGCGCCAGCAGCTTAGGGGACAGGGGCTACGATGGCTACACCTTC. This gives the protein CASSLGDRGYDGYTF.

In the case of this clone: One junction end disagrees with the germline gene, perhaps due to a read error. The chain employs TRBV18 and TRBJ1-4; tentative D call: TRBD1 (6 bases). CDR1 KGHSH and CDR2 LQKENI come from the germline V gene. This CDR3 is 17 amino acids long. The CDR3 DNA sequence: TGTGCCGGCTCACCTCTTGGCGGGGGCCAGACTAATGAAAAACTGTTTTTT. Translating gives CAGSPLGGGQTNEKLFF.

The gene calls are TRBV5-4 and TRBJ2-1; 8 bases are shared with TRBD2. Germline V gives CDR1 SGHNT, CDR2 YYREEE (reference sequence). There are 15 residues in the CDR3. V shed 3 bases, J shed 6 bases, and the junction held 8 bases outside the gene matches. The CDR3 loop is CASSYTSGKTNEQFF. CDR3 coding DNA: TGTGCCAGCAGCTACACTAGCGGAAAGACCAATGAGCAGTTCTTC.

This chain uses TRBV9 with TRBJ1-3; TRBD1 matches at 8 bases. This CDR3 has 20 residues. V lost 0 bases to trimming and J lost 1 base; unmatched junction nucleotides: 15. Germline V gene data show CDR1 as SGDLS and CDR2 as YYNGEE. This CDR3 is CASSVGGTGLFPASGNTIYF. The CDR3 nucleotides are TGTGCCAGCAGCGTAGGGGGGACAGGTCTCTTCCCAGCTTCTGGAAACACCATATATTTT.

J is TRBJ1-4 and V is TRBV5-5, with 7 nucleotides matching TRBD1. Losses at the gene ends were 0 bases for V and 5 bases for J; bases not matched to a gene: 7. CDR1 and CDR2 (germline): SGHKS, YYEKEE (reference sequence). CDR3 size: 16 residues. The CDR3 DNA sequence: TGTGCCAGCAGCTTGGTCGGACAGGTTCTAAATGAAAAACTGTTTTTT. As protein: CASSLVGQVLNEKLFF.

J is TRBJ2-7 and V is TRBV18; tentative D call: TRBD1 (6 bases). Trimming removed 3 bases at V and 1 base at J, with 13 bases between. The CDR3 loop spans 15 amino acids. Germline-derived CDR1 and CDR2 are KGHSH and LQKENI. This CDR3 reads CASSPLNRVSYEQYF. CDR3 coding DNA: TGTGCCAGCTCACCCTTAAACAGGGTTTCCTACGAGCAGTACTTC.

V and J are TRBV29-1 and TRBJ1-2; 7 positions agree with TRBD1. The CDR3 loop spans 11 amino acids. The V segment lost 4 bases and the J segment 8 bases; nucleotides outside the gene matches: 4. Per the germline V gene, CDR1 is SQVTM and CDR2 is ANQGSEA. The CDR3 reads CSVGTGEGYTF. The DNA of the CDR3 is TGCAGCGTTGGTACAGGGGAGGGCTACACCTTC.

The genes are TRBV5-8 and TRBJ2-1; a possible D gene is TRBD2 (5 bases). V lost 4 bases, J lost 4 bases, and 15 bases lay in between. The CDR3 runs to 15 residues. Germline CDR1 SGHTS, CDR2 YDEGEE. The CDR3, as DNA: TGTGCCAGCAGCCGGACCGTGGGGAGATACAATGAGCAGTTCTTC. This translates into CASSRTVGRYNEQFF.

The CDR3 DNA is TGTGCCAGCAGCCTCTATGGACAGGGGGCGCAACCCCTCCACTTT. Residues: CASSLYGQGAQPLHF. This chain uses TRBV6-5 with TRBJ1-6; 11 bases are a match to TRBD1. CDR3 length: 15 amino acids. The J segment lost 12 bases and the V segment lost 6 bases, leaving 10 bases of the junction unmatched. Germline values: CDR1 MNHEY, CDR2 SVGAGI.

V is TRBV6-5 and J is TRBJ1-5; 7 bases are a match to TRBD1. The CDR3 covers 14 residues. The junction had 14 bases not matched to a gene; V was cut back by 7 bases and J by 11 bases. Germline V gives CDR1 MNHEY, CDR2 SVGAGI. This chain's CDR3 is CASTATGPSMAQHF. The CDR3 bases are TGTGCCAGCACTGCGACAGGGCCTTCAATGGCCCAGCATTTT.

The V call is TRBV13, the J call TRBJ1-2; a possible D gene is TRBD1 (5 bases). The CDR3 has 12 amino acids. Trimming removed 1 base from V and 6 bases from J, with 6 bases in between. From germline, CDR1 is PRHDT and CDR2 FYEKMQ (reference sequence). The CDR3 bases are TGTGCCAGCAGCTTAGAAGGGGATGGCTACACCTTC. Its translation: CASSLEGDGYTF.

The chain has TRBV2 and TRBJ2-7; a possible D gene is TRBD1 (6 bases). Germline assignment: CDR1 SNHLY and CDR2 FYNNEI. The length of the CDR3 is 12 residues. The germline V and J ends were trimmed by 6 bases and 1 base, with 7 bases remaining between them. This chain's CDR3 is CASRDSSYEQYF. CDR3 nucleotides: TGTGCCAGCAGGGACAGTTCCTACGAGCAGTACTTC.

The CDR3 spells CASSYRQGPTDTQYF. The CDR3 DNA follows: TGTGCCAGCAGTTATAGGCAGGGACCCACAGATACGCAGTATTTT. The V call is TRBV6-2 or TRBV6-3, the J call TRBJ2-3; D is tentatively TRBD1 or TRBD2 (5 bases each). The CDR3 spans 15 residues. Germline values: CDR1 MNHEY, CDR2 SVGEGT. V was cut by 3 bases and J by 2 bases, with 12 bases left in between.

The chain has TRBV19 and TRBJ2-5; D not resolved. Germline loops: CDR1 LNHDA, CDR2 SQIVND (reference sequence). This CDR3 region has 13 residues. V lost 5 bases and J lost 4, with 11 bases in between. The CDR3 DNA reads TGTGCCAGTAGTCAGAGGTGGGGAGAGACCCAGTACTTC. It yields the protein CASSQRWGETQYF.